The 10 T cell receptor beta chains below all came from one sample that was sequenced in a study of blood T cells in healthy people across ages. Then a second PCR, running roughly 7 to 11 cycles, was carried out with a sample-barcoded 5' primer and a J-beta primer mix. TCRdb processed the 5' RACE reads anew with MiXCR; each CDR3 protein has one entry. The sample shows about 1,400,000 distinct CDR3 sequences, roughly 40% of them seen only once. Input material: blood. These receptor sequences come from a woman aged 18-30 years in good health.

The chain has TRBV12-3 or TRBV12-4 and TRBJ1-2; no firm D call. V was cut by 10 bases and J by 4 bases, with 16 bases left in between. The CDR3 covers 13 residues. The CDR3 sequence: CATKPEASYGYTF. CDR3 coding DNA: TGTGCCACCAAACCCGAGGCAAGCTATGGCTACACCTTC.

V gene TRBV10-2 combines with J gene TRBJ2-4; 7 positions match TRBD2. V lost 8 bases to trimming and J lost 6 bases; unmatched junction nucleotides: 22. The CDR3 extends over 18 amino acids. Germline-derived CDR1 and CDR2 are WSHSY and SAAADI. In DNA form, the CDR3 reads TGCGCCAGCTCTCCCGTTAGGGGACGGCGGGGGTTGGGAAACATTCAGTACTTC. As protein: CASSPVRGRRGLGNIQYF.

The chain couples TRBV27 to TRBJ1-1; the D is unclear. The V end lost 0 bases, the J end lost 3 bases, and 11 bases lay between the germline ends. The CDR3 totals 15 residues. Germline V gene data show CDR1 as MNHEY and CDR2 as SMNVEV (reference sequence). The CDR3 DNA reads as TGTGCCAGCAGTTTATCGGGTCGGCCCTACACTGAAGCTTTCTTT. Amino acid sequence: CASSLSGRPYTEAFF.

About this clonotype: Sequence at one end of the junction differs from germline and may be a read error. Here the CDR3 reads CASSPPLGTGANVLTF. CDR3 nucleotide sequence: TGTGCTAGCTCACCCCCCCTAGGGACGGGGGCCAACGTCCTGACTTTC. This chain uses TRBV18 with TRBJ2-6; D is perhaps TRBD1 or TRBD2 (5 bases each). Germline V gene data show CDR1 as KGHSH and CDR2 as LQKENI. This CDR3 is 16 amino acids long. Using reference TRBV18 and TRBJ2-6 for the parts outside the CDR3, the full variable domain is NAGVMQNPRHLVRRRGQEARLRCSPMKGHSHVYWYRQLPEEGLKFMVYLQKENIIDESGMPKERFSAEFPKEGPSILRIQQVVRGDSAAYFCASSPPLGTGANVLTFGAGSRLTVL.

This chain joins TRBV27 and TRBJ2-7; TRBD2 matches at 10 bases. The germline gives CDR1 MNHEY, CDR2 SMNVEV (reference sequence). V was pared by 5 bases and J by 4 bases, with 11 bases of the junction left unmatched. The CDR3 runs 16 residues. As DNA, the CDR3 is TGTGCCAGCAGTCTTACCGCCGGGACTAGCGTTTACGAGCAGTACTTC. The encoded protein is CASSLTAGTSVYEQYF.

This clonotype was observed a few times. This chain uses TRBV4-1 with TRBJ1-2; TRBD1 might be the D (6 bases). The V gene lost 1 base and the J gene lost 3 bases, with 15 bases spanning the gap. Germline V gives CDR1 MGHRA, CDR2 YSYEKL. This CDR3 region has 16 residues. The DNA of the CDR3 is TGCGCCAGCAGCCAAGTCTCACAGGGTCTAGACTATGGCTACACCTTC. Its protein is CASSQVSQGLDYGYTF.

The chain recombines TRBV4-2 with TRBJ2-1; D may be TRBD2 (6 bases). The CDR3 is 14 amino acids. Germline values: CDR1 LGHNA, CDR2 YNFKEQ. Trimming pared 4 bases from V and 14 bases from J, leaving 21 bases between. Here the CDR3 DNA reads TGTGCCAGCAGCCGAAGTCTAGAGGGAGGCGAGAAGTTCTTC. Translating it yields CASSRSLEGGEKFF.

V and J are TRBV27 and TRBJ2-7; 10 bases are a match to TRBD2. The CDR3 consists of 15 residues. V lost 3 bases and J lost 4; bases outside the gene matches: 6. Germline CDR1 reads MNHEY; CDR2 reads SMNVEV (reference sequence). CDR3 loop: CASSFSSGGFYEQYF. The CDR3 bases are TGTGCCAGCAGTTTTTCTAGCGGGGGATTTTACGAGCAGTACTTC.

The chain combines TRBV19 with TRBJ2-1; 7 bases match TRBD2. Per germline, CDR1 LNHDA and CDR2 SQIVND (reference sequence). This CDR3 has 13 residues. The DNA for the CDR3 is TGTGCAAGTGGGCTAGCGGAGAATCAGGAGCAGTTCTTC. Translation gives CASGLAENQEQFF.

V is TRBV20-1 and J is TRBJ2-7; D possibly matches TRBD1 or TRBD2 (5 bases each). The CDR3 is made up of 15 amino acids. The germline gives CDR1 DFQATT, CDR2 SNEGSKA (reference sequence). The germline V and J ends were trimmed by 6 bases and 0 bases, with 18 bases remaining between them. CDR3 sequence (DNA): TGCAGTGCCATGAGCAGAGGGGCCAGCTCCTACGAGCAGTACTTC. Its protein is CSAMSRGASSYEQYF.